The 20 T cell receptor beta chains below were found in one sample sequenced in a study of blood T cell repertoires in COVID-19. Assay used: immunoSEQ multiplex PCR; TCRdb lists only in-frame clones, some missing. This table holds some 240,000 clones, 82% found once. Sequenced: peripheral blood. Receptor source: a woman in her sixties with active or convalescent COVID-19.

A few counts support this clone. The rearrangement uses TRBV2 and TRBJ2-7; tentative D call: TRBD2 (6 bases). CDR1 SNHLY and CDR2 FYNNEI come from the germline V gene. The CDR3 is 15 residues long. Trimming left V 5 bases short and J 2 bases short, with 16 bases between. The CDR3 bases are TGTGCCAGCAGTTCTGGGAGGACACCCGCCTACGAGCAGTACTTC. Protein sequence: CASSSGRTPAYEQYF.

The V gene is TRBV10-3, the J gene TRBJ2-5; unclear D gene. Germline CDR1 ENHRY, CDR2 SYGVKD. The CDR3 runs 14 residues. V gave up 0 bases and J gave up 0 bases, with 5 bases separating them. The CDR3 DNA follows: TGTGCCATCAGTGAGTCCGGGTACCAAGAGACCCAGTACTTC. Encoded protein: CAISESGYQETQYF.

The gene calls are TRBV3-1 (or the pseudogene TRBV3-2) and TRBJ2-1; 8 nucleotides agree with TRBD2. Germline V gene data show CDR1 as LGHDT and CDR2 as YNNKEL (reference sequence). V trimming: 1 base; J trimming: 7 bases; junction bases outside the gene matches: 12. The CDR3 sequence is 17 residues long. The CDR3 protein is CASSQVLSSGGPNEQFF. Written as DNA, the CDR3 is TGTGCCAGCAGCCAAGTATTATCGAGCGGGGGCCCGAATGAGCAGTTCTTC.

CDR3 bases: TGTGCCAGCAGTGAAGTGGCAGGGTTTTATGGCTACACCTTC. This encodes CASSEVAGFYGYTF. The chain combines TRBV6-1 with TRBJ1-2; tentative D call: TRBD1 (5 bases). With 1 base removed from V and 5 bases from J, the gap between germline ends came to 11 bases. CDR3 size: 14 residues. Germline V gene sequence: CDR1 MNHNS, CDR2 SASEGT.

This chain joins TRBV18 and TRBJ2-3; D is ambiguous. The CDR3 covers 14 residues. Germline CDR1 is KGHSH and CDR2 is LQKENI. V gave up 6 bases and J gave up 1 base, with 11 bases separating them. CDR3 protein: CASSRGRGTDTQYF. DNA for the CDR3: TGTGCCAGCTCCCGCGGCCGAGGCACAGATACGCAGTATTTT.

V is TRBV7-8 and J is TRBJ2-1, with 9 bases lining up with TRBD1. This CDR3 is 15 amino acids long. The ends lost 7 bases at V and 4 bases at J; junction bases unmatched: 8. CDR1 is SGHVS and CDR2 is FQNEAQ in the germline V gene. The CDR3 DNA follows: TGTGCCAGCAACCTGGACAGGGGCGTATACAATGAGCAGTTCTTC. This sequence encodes CASNLDRGVYNEQFF.

The rearrangement links TRBV14 to TRBJ2-6, with 7 positions matching TRBD1. Germline trimming cut 0 bases from V and 4 bases from J; bases unmatched to any gene: 3. CDR1 SGHDN and CDR2 FVKESK come from the germline V gene. The CDR3 runs to 16 residues. The CDR3 bases are TGTGCCAGCAGCCAAGACAGGGGGACGGGGGCCAACGTCCTGACTTTC. It encodes CASSQDRGTGANVLTF. Combining the CDR3 with reference TRBV14 and TRBJ2-6 gives the whole variable domain EAGVTQFPSHSVIEKGQTVTLRCDPISGHDNLYWYRRVMGKEIKFLLHFVKESKQDESGMPNNRFLAERTGGTYSTLKVQPAELEDSGVYFCASSQDRGTGANVLTFGAGSRLTVL.

The V gene is TRBV4-3, the J gene TRBJ2-1; D is undetermined. Trimming cost V 0 bases and J 0 bases, with 12 bases left between them. The CDR3 length is 17 residues. Germline CDR1 is LGHNA and CDR2 is YSLEER. The CDR3 DNA sequence: TGCGCCAGCAGCCAAGATGAGGTCGGTAGCTCCTACAATGAGCAGTTCTTC. It specifies CASSQDEVGSSYNEQFF.

The rearrangement uses TRBV6-6 and TRBJ1-4; 8 positions agree with TRBD1. V dropped 7 bases and J dropped 8; count of bases not matched to a gene: 6. The CDR3 has 13 amino acids. From germline, CDR1 is MNHNY and CDR2 SVGAGI (reference sequence). The CDR3 DNA reads TGTGCCAGCACGCAGGGGGCGCGGGAAAAACTGTTTTTT. It yields the protein CASTQGAREKLFF.

The V and J genes are TRBV29-1 and TRBJ1-2; no reliable D call. V lost 4 bases to trimming and J lost 8 bases, with 8 bases between them. There are 10 residues in the CDR3. Germline V CDR1 and CDR2: SQVTM, ANQGSEA. DNA of the CDR3: TGCAGCGTTGGTAGAGAGGGCTACACCTTC. Protein sequence: CSVGREGYTF.

This clone was counted between two and nine times. V and J are TRBV27 and TRBJ1-2; a weak D match, TRBD1 (6 bases). V lost 7 bases, J lost 3 bases, and 18 bases lay in between. The CDR3 contains 15 residues. Germline-derived CDR1 and CDR2 are MNHEY and SMNVEV (reference sequence). The CDR3 loop is CASMGGAAGDYGYTF. The CDR3 coding sequence is TGTGCCAGCATGGGGGGCGCGGCGGGGGACTATGGCTACACCTTC.

This sequence joins TRBV6-5 and TRBJ1-6, with TRBD1 as a possible D gene (5 bases). The CDR3 sequence is 15 residues long. V was trimmed by 0 bases and J by 7 bases, leaving 10 bases between them. The germline V gene encodes CDR1 MNHEY and CDR2 SVGAGI. In DNA form, the CDR3 reads TGTGCCAGCAGTTACTCAAACAGGAGAAATTCACCCCTCCACTTT. It translates to CASSYSNRRNSPLHF.

A single count supports this clone. V usage is TRBV7-9 and J usage is TRBJ1-2, with 10 bases aligning to TRBD1. After removal of 5 bases from V and 1 base from J, the junction contained 4 bases not matched to a gene. The CDR3 runs to 15 residues. CDR1 is SEHNR and CDR2 is FQNEAQ in the germline V gene (reference sequence). This CDR3 reads CASSVGQGDNYGYTF. CDR3 sequence (DNA): TGTGCCAGCAGCGTCGGACAGGGGGATAACTATGGCTACACCTTC.

The V call is TRBV5-8, the J call TRBJ2-7; D might be TRBD1 (5 bases). Between the trimmed V and J ends, which lost 3 bases and 0 bases, there was a span of 10 bases. The CDR3 consists of 14 residues. CDR1 SGHTS and CDR2 YDEGEE come from the germline V gene. The CDR3 DNA is TGTGCCAGCAGCTCCACAGGATTCTCCTACGAGCAGTACTTC. It specifies CASSSTGFSYEQYF. Drawing the rest from reference TRBV5-8 and TRBJ2-7, the complete variable domain is EAGVTQSPTHLIKTRGQQATLRCSPISGHTSVYWYQQALGLGLQFLLWYDEGEERNRGNFPPRFSGRQFPNYSSELNVNALELEDSALYLCASSSTGFSYEQYFGPGTRLTVT.

The chain combines TRBV19 with TRBJ1-5, with D possibly TRBD1 on 6 matching bases. V was clipped by 5 bases and J by 4 bases, with 12 bases between them. The CDR3 loop spans 14 amino acids. Germline lookup yields CDR1 LNHDA and CDR2 SQIVND (reference sequence). The CDR3 here is CASSFRDNNQPQHF. The CDR3 DNA sequence: TGTGCCAGTAGTTTCCGGGACAATAATCAGCCCCAGCATTTT.

In this sample, this clone turned up a few times. The chain carries TRBV10-3 and TRBJ1-3; 7 bases are shared with TRBD1. CDR1 and CDR2 from the germline V gene are ENHRY and SYGVKD. The CDR3 is 15 residues long. Germline trimming cut 11 bases from V and 0 bases from J; bases unmatched to any gene: 10. The CDR3 reads CAQGDKTDSGNTIYF. The CDR3 nucleotides are TGTGCCCAGGGGGACAAGACCGACTCTGGAAACACCATATATTTT.

The V call is TRBV6-6, the J call TRBJ1-2; 10 bases are a match to TRBD1. The germline CDR1 and CDR2 sequences are MNHNY and SVGAGI (reference sequence). This CDR3 is built from 15 residues. With 5 bases clipped from V and 3 bases from J, the junction kept 6 bases outside the gene matches. CDR3 sequence reads: CASSGSTGGDYGYTF. CDR3 DNA sequence: TGTGCCAGCAGTGGATCGACAGGGGGCGACTATGGCTACACCTTC.

V and J are TRBV19 and TRBJ1-2; weak D call: TRBD1 (5 bases). The V gene lost 7 bases and the J gene lost 1 base, with 13 bases spanning the gap. Germline-derived CDR1 and CDR2 are LNHDA and SQIVND (reference sequence). This CDR3 contains 14 residues. CDR3: CASTDRYNNYGYTF. The CDR3 DNA follows: TGTGCCAGTACTGACAGATATAATAACTATGGCTACACCTTC.

This clone was counted a single time. The CDR3 DNA follows: TGCGCCAGCAGCCAAGAGGGGACAGTGGGTGAAGCTTTCTTT. Its translation: CASSQEGTVGEAFF. This chain uses TRBV4-1 with TRBJ1-1; 7 positions agree with TRBD1. Unmatched junction bases numbered 5, after V lost 0 bases and J lost 7 bases. CDR3 length: 14 residues. The germline V gene has CDR1 MGHRA and CDR2 YSYEKL.

The chain employs TRBV27 and TRBJ2-7; TRBD2 matches 13 bases. This CDR3 has 16 residues. Losses at the gene ends were 3 bases for V and 5 bases for J; bases not matched to a gene: 7. Germline-derived CDR1 and CDR2 are MNHEY and SMNVEV (reference sequence). The CDR3: CASSFLLAGGLHEQYF. The CDR3, as DNA: TGTGCCAGCAGTTTCTTACTAGCGGGGGGGCTTCACGAGCAGTACTTC.